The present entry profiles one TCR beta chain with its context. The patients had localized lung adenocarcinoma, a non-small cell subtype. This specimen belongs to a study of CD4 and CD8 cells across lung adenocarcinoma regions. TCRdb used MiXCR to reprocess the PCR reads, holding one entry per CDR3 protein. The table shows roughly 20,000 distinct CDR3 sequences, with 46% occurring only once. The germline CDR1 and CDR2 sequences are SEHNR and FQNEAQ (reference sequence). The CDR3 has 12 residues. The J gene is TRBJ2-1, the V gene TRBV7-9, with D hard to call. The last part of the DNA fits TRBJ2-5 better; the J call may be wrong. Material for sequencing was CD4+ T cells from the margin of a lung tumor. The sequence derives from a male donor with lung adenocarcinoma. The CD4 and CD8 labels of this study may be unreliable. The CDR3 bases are TGTGCCAGCAGCAAAGGTGGGGAGACCCAGTACTTC. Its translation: CASSKGGETQYF.